The 19 T cell receptor beta chains in this list originate from one sample, sequenced in a study of neurological immune-mediated disorders. A single record per CDR3 protein comes from TCRdb applying MiXCR to the 5' RACE reads. The table has 30,000 to 45,000 distinct CDR3 sequences, around 5% seen once. The sample taken for sequencing was CD4+ T cells from blood. These receptors originate from a man in his late teens or twenties in good health.

This clonotype was counted ten times or more. The rearrangement links TRBV15 to TRBJ1-6; D is perhaps TRBD1 (5 bases). Trimming pared 1 base from V and 11 bases from J, leaving 12 bases between. The CDR3 runs 14 residues. Germline-derived CDR1 and CDR2 are LNHNV and YYDKDF (reference sequence). The CDR3 bases are TGTGCCACCAGCAGAGGGGGGGTTGTGGCACCCCTCCACTTT. This sequence encodes CATSRGGVVAPLHF.

This clonotype was seen repeatedly, ten times or more. The chain joins TRBV12-3 or TRBV12-4 to TRBJ1-2; D remains unclear. Trimming left V 3 bases short and J 7 bases short, with 15 bases between. This CDR3 is built from 14 residues. In nucleotides, the CDR3 is TGTGCCAGCAGTTTCGGGCAGCCCGAGGGTGGCTACACCTTC. Translated: CASSFGQPEGGYTF.

This clonotype has at least ten counts. The chain recombines TRBV7-3 with TRBJ2-1; 7 nucleotides match TRBD1. This CDR3 is built from 15 residues. The junction had 12 bases not matched to a gene; V was cut back by 2 bases and J by 11 bases. From germline, CDR1 is SGHTA and CDR2 FQGTGA. In DNA form, the CDR3 reads TGTGCCAGCAGCTTATCCTTCCAGACAGGGACCAAGCAGTTCTTC. The encoded protein is CASSLSFQTGTKQFF.

This clonotype was seen repeatedly, ten times or more. The chain combines TRBV11-1 with TRBJ2-5; 12 nucleotides line up with TRBD2. This CDR3 spans 16 amino acids. Germline CDR1 SGHAT, CDR2 FQDESV (reference sequence). After removal of 5 bases from V and 5 bases from J, the junction contained 9 bases not matched to a gene. The CDR3 nucleotides read TGTGCCAGCAGCCAAGCTAGCGGGGGGGTGCTGGAGACCCAGTACTTC. Translating gives CASSQASGGVLETQYF.

This clonotype was observed many times. The gene calls are TRBV7-2 and TRBJ1-1, with TRBD1 as a possible D gene (6 bases). The length of the CDR3 is 15 residues. Germline lookup yields CDR1 SGHTA and CDR2 FQGNSA. V was trimmed by 5 bases and J by 0 bases, leaving 13 bases between them. The CDR3 region is CASSGRDTLNTEAFF. CDR3 sequence (DNA): TGTGCCAGCAGCGGCCGGGACACTTTGAACACTGAAGCTTTCTTT.

In this sample, this clonotype turned up many times. The chain has TRBV20-1 and TRBJ1-5; perhaps TRBD1 as D (5 bases). V lost 5 bases, J lost 4 bases, and 18 bases lay in between. Germline V gives CDR1 DFQATT, CDR2 SNEGSKA (reference sequence). The CDR3 contains 15 residues. The CDR3 loop reads CSAVSWDGTNQPQHF. The CDR3 DNA is TGCAGTGCTGTCTCATGGGACGGGACTAATCAGCCCCAGCATTTT.

This chain joins TRBV29-1 and TRBJ1-1; D is perhaps TRBD1 (6 bases). CDR1 is SQVTM and CDR2 is ANQGSEA in the germline V gene. With 6 bases removed from V and 0 bases from J, the gap between germline ends came to 17 bases. CDR3 size: 15 residues. CDR3 nucleotides: TGCAGCGTAGGGAAAATAGGGGGAATGAACACTGAAGCTTTCTTT. It is translated as CSVGKIGGMNTEAFF.

This clonotype was observed at least ten times. V gene TRBV3-1 combines with J gene TRBJ2-5; 7 bases are shared with TRBD2. The CDR3 length is 15 residues. V was pared by 0 bases and J by 5 bases, with 6 bases of the junction left unmatched. Germline lookup yields CDR1 LGHDT and CDR2 YNNKEL (reference sequence). CDR3 coding DNA: TGTGCCAGCAGCCAAGATCTTGGACTAGGGGAGACCCAGTACTTC. Translated, it gives CASSQDLGLGETQYF.

In its sample, this clonotype was seen many times. This chain uses TRBV12-3 or TRBV12-4 with TRBJ2-1, with D maybe TRBD1 (5 bases). The ends were cut back, 6 bases at V and 2 bases at J, with 14 bases in the middle. The CDR3 is made up of 15 amino acids. As DNA, the CDR3 is TGTGCCAGCAGCGGTGACAGTGTCCCCTACAATGAGCAGTTCTTC. Translation gives CASSGDSVPYNEQFF.

This clonotype appeared a few times. The rearrangement uses TRBV5-1 and TRBJ2-3; no clear D. Between the trimmed V and J ends, which lost 1 base and 5 bases, there was a span of 8 bases. The CDR3 runs 13 residues. CDR1 SGHRS and CDR2 YFSETQ come from the germline V gene. CDR3 residues: CASSLIWGDTQYF. As DNA, the CDR3 is TGCGCCAGCAGCTTGATCTGGGGAGATACGCAGTATTTT.

This clonotype was counted ten times or more. This chain uses TRBV7-2 with TRBJ2-3, with a tentative D call TRBD1 (5 bases). In germline, CDR1 is SGHTA, CDR2 FQGNSA. V gave up 5 bases and J gave up 6 bases, with 12 bases separating them. The length of the CDR3 is 13 residues. CDR3 amino acids: CASSPQGYDTQYF. The CDR3 DNA reads TGTGCCAGCAGCCCGCAGGGCTACGATACGCAGTATTTT. Full variable domain (missing parts from reference TRBV7-2 and TRBJ2-3): GAGVSQSPSNKVTEKGKDVELRCDPISGHTALYWYRQSLGQGLEFLIYFQGNSAPDKSGLPSDRFSAERTGGSVSTLTIQRTQQEDSAVYLCASSPQGYDTQYFGPGTRLTVL.

This clonotype was seen many times. The chain combines TRBV5-4 with TRBJ2-2; TRBD2 is a possible D gene (6 bases). V lost 4 bases and J lost 2, with 18 bases in between. CDR1 is SGHNT and CDR2 is YYREEE in the germline V gene (reference sequence). This CDR3 has 17 amino acids. CDR3 residues: CASSHGGRGANTGELFF. The CDR3 nucleotides read TGTGCCAGCAGCCATGGAGGCCGCGGGGCTAACACCGGGGAGCTGTTTTTT.

This clonotype was observed at least ten times. J is TRBJ2-1 and V is TRBV20-1; 8 bases line up with TRBD1. V lost 5 bases to trimming and J lost 0 bases; unmatched junction nucleotides: 9. Germline CDR1 is DFQATT and CDR2 is SNEGSKA (reference sequence). CDR3 length: 16 residues. CDR3 sequence: CSASPTGVSSYNEQFF. The CDR3 DNA is TGCAGTGCTTCTCCGACAGGGGTGAGCTCCTACAATGAGCAGTTCTTC.

This clonotype is medium-sized by share. The rearrangement joins TRBV11-2 to TRBJ2-5; 12 bases agree with TRBD2. Germline CDR1 SGHAT, CDR2 FQNNGV. Unmatched junction bases numbered 7, after V lost 1 base and J lost 4 bases. This CDR3 region has 17 residues. In DNA, the CDR3 is TGTGCCAGCAGCTTAGTCGGACTAGCGGGGAGGGGAGAGACCCAGTACTTC. Protein sequence: CASSLVGLAGRGETQYF.

There are many counts of this clonotype. The gene calls are TRBV5-6 and TRBJ2-5; maybe TRBD2 (5 bases). The CDR3 consists of 14 residues. Trimming removed 4 bases from V and 5 bases from J, with 15 bases in between. Germline V lookup: CDR1 SGHDT, CDR2 YYEEEE. The CDR3 sequence: CASSPLFGLETQYF. The CDR3 bases are TGTGCCAGCAGCCCCCTGTTTGGACTGGAGACCCAGTACTTC.

Ten or more counts support this clonotype. This chain connects TRBV7-6 to TRBJ2-5; the D is unclear. In germline, CDR1 is SGHVS, CDR2 FNYEAQ. The CDR3 is 12 amino acids. The V gene lost 3 bases and the J gene lost 1 base, with 3 bases spanning the gap. Here the CDR3 reads CASSLVQETQYF. Written as DNA, the CDR3 is TGTGCCAGCAGCTTGGTCCAAGAGACCCAGTACTTC.

This clonotype was picked up many times. The rearrangement joins TRBV29-1 to TRBJ2-2; D is possibly TRBD2 (6 bases). Looked up from germline, CDR1 is SQVTM and CDR2 is ANQGSEA. Trimming took off 1 base at V and 4 bases at J, with 13 bases between the two ends. CDR3 length: 15 residues. The CDR3 loop is CSVEVSRGSTGELFF. For the CDR3, the DNA is TGCAGCGTTGAAGTCTCCCGGGGGAGCACCGGGGAGCTGTTTTTT.

This clonotype was picked up many times. This sequence joins TRBV10-3 and TRBJ2-7; 10 nucleotides line up with TRBD1. Germline CDR1 reads ENHRY; CDR2 reads SYGVKD. Germline trimming cut 6 bases from V and 7 bases from J; bases unmatched to any gene: 6. The CDR3 spans 13 residues. The CDR3 here is CAISAGQGGEQYF. The CDR3 nucleotides are TGTGCCATCAGCGCCGGACAGGGGGGGGAGCAGTACTTC.

In its sample, this clonotype ranks as medium-sized. This rearrangement joins TRBV7-2 to TRBJ2-5; no clear D. CDR1 is SGHTA and CDR2 is FQGNSA in the germline V gene. This CDR3 has 15 residues. Trimming left V 0 bases short and J 5 bases short, with 13 bases between. CDR3 in DNA: TGTGCCAGCAGCTTAGCCTTAGGGTCCGTGGAGACCCAGTACTTC. Amino acids: CASSLALGSVETQYF.